Presented here are 3 T cell receptor beta chains from one specimen sequenced in a study of T cells in Graves' hyperthyroidism and ophthalmopathy. TCR beta CDR3 region amplification was performed from RNA transcripts. The HTBI primer set was used in a first-round RT-PCR of the TCR CDR3. MiXCR, run by TCRdb on the multiplex PCR reads, gives a single entry per CDR3 protein. The repertoire holds about 590,000 distinct CDR3 sequences, 12% to 15% seen once, with roughly 6.9% in the top ten. The specimen was blood. The receptors here all came from a young woman with Graves' ophthalmopathy.

The sample holds a few counts of this clonotype. A clone one base away is much larger, so this may be a read error. The chain couples TRBV4-2 to TRBJ1-4; 7 bases map to TRBD1. Germline CDR1 reads LGHNA; CDR2 reads YNFKEQ. The CDR3 consists of 16 residues. The CDR3 DNA follows: TGTGCCAGCAGCCACAATCTACAGGGGAGGAATGAAGAACTGTTTTTT. Translated, it gives CASSHNLQGRNEELFF.

CDR3 DNA: TGTGCCAGCAGCTCCACAACGGGCTACGAGCAGTACTTC. Its translation is CASSSTTGYEQYF. The chain combines TRBV5-4 with TRBJ2-7; D is ambiguous. CDR1 SGHNT and CDR2 YYREEE come from the germline V gene (reference sequence). CDR3 length equals 13 residues. Trimming pared 3 bases from V and 3 bases from J, leaving 10 bases between.

This clonotype was recorded at least ten times. For the CDR3, the DNA is TGTGCCAGCAGCTTCGGGACTAGCGGGTCTATTGCCGAGCAGTACTTC. Residues: CASSFGTSGSIAEQYF. The J gene is TRBJ2-7, the V gene TRBV7-2, with 12 bases matching TRBD2. The CDR3 runs to 16 residues. Germline V gene lookup returns CDR1 SGHTA and CDR2 FQGNSA. The V segment lost 3 bases and the J segment 6 bases; nucleotides outside the gene matches: 9.